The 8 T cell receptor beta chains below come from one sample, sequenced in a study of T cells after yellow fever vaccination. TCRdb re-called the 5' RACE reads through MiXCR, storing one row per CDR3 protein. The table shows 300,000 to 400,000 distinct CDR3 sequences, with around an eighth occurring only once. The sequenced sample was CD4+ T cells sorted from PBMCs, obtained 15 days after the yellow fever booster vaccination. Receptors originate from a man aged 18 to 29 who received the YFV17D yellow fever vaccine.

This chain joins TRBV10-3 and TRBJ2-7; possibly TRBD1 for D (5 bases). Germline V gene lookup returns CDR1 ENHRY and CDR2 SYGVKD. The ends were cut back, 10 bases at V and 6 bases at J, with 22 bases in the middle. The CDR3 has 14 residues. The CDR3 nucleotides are TGTGCCACGACTTCGGACATGGGATCTTCCGAGCAGTACTTC. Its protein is CATTSDMGSSEQYF.

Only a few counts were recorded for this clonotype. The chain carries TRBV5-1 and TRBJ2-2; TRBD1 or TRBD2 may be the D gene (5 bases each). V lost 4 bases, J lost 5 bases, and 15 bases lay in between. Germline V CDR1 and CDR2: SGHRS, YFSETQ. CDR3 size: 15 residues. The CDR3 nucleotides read TGCGCCAGCAGCCTACTAGGGGTTCGGACCGGGGAGCTGTTTTTT. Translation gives CASSLLGVRTGELFF.

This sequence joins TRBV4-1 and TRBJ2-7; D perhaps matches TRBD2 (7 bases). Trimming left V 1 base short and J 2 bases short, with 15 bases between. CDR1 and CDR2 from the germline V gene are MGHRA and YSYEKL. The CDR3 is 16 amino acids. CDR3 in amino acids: CASSQGIAGATYEQYF. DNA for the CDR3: TGCGCCAGCAGCCAAGGCATTGCGGGGGCCACCTACGAGCAGTACTTC.

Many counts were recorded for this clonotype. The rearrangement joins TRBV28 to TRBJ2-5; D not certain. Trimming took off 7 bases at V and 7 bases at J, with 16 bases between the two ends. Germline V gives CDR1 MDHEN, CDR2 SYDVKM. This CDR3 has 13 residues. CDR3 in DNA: TGTGCCAGCAACAGCCCTGGAACGGGGACCCAGTACTTC. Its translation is CASNSPGTGTQYF.

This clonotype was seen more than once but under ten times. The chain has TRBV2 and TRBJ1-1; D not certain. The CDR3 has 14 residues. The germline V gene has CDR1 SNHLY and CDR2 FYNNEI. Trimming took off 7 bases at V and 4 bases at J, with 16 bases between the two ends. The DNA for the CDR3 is TGTGCCAGCAAACCACCCTCCGTAGGCACTGAAGCTTTCTTT. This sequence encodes CASKPPSVGTEAFF.

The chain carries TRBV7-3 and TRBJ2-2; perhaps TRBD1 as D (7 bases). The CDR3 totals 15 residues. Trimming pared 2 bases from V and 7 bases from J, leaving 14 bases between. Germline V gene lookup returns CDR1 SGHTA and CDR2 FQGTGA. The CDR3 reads CASSLLAGGIGELFF. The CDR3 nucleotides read TGTGCCAGCAGCTTATTGGCAGGGGGGATCGGGGAGCTGTTTTTT.

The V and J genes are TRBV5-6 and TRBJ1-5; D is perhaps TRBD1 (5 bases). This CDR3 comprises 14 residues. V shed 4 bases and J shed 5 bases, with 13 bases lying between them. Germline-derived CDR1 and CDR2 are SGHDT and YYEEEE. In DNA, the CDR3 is TGTGCCAGCAGCGGGGGACCCGGGGATCAGCCCCAGCATTTT. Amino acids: CASSGGPGDQPQHF.

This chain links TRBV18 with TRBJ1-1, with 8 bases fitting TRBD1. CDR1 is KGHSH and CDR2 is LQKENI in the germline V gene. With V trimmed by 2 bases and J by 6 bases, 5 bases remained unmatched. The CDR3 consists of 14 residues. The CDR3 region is CASSPFKQGAEAFF. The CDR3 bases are TGTGCCAGCTCACCATTCAAACAGGGGGCTGAAGCTTTCTTT.